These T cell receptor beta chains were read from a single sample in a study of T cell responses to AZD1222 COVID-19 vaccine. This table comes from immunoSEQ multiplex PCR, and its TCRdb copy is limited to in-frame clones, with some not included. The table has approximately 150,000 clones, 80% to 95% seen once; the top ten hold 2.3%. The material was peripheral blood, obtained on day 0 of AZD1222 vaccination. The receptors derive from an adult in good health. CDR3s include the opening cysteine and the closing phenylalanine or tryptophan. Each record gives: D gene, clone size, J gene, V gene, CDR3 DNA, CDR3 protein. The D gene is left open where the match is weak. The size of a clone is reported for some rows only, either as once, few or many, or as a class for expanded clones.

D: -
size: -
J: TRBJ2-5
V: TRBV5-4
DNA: TGTGCCAGCAGCATCCCGGGGCAAGAGACCCAGTACTTC
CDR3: CASSIPGQETQYF

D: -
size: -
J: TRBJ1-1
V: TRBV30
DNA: TGTGCCTGGAGTCCCCTAGAGGGCAGGGGCACTGAAGCTTTCTTT
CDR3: CAWSPLEGRGTEAFF

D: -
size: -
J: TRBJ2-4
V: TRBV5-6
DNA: TGTGCCAGCACCTTGCGAGGGTTCCAAAACATTCAGTACTTC
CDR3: CASTLRGFQNIQYF

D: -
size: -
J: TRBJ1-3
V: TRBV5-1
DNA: TGCGCCAGCAGCTTGGGACAGCCAAACTCTGGAAACACCATATATTTT
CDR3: CASSLGQPNSGNTIYF

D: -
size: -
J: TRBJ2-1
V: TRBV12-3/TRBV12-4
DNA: TGTGCCAGCAGTTACGGCAGCATCAGGTTCTTC
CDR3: CASSYGSIRFF

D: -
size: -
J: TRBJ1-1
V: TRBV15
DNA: TGTGCCACCAGCAGAATCAGAAAGTTGTCTTGGTCGCCGAACACTGAAGCTTTCTTT
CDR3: CATSRIRKLSWSPNTEAFF

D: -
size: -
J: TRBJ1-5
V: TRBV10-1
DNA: TGCGCCAGCCCCGCTATGCTTGGCAATCAGCCCCAGCATTTT
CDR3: CASPAMLGNQPQHF

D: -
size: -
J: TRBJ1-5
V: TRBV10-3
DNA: TGTGCCATCAGTTATCAGGGAGACAATCAGCCCCAGCATTTT
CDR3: CAISYQGDNQPQHF

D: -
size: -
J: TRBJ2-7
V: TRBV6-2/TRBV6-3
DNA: TGTGCCAGCTGTTGGGTCCTTGGGTTCGAGCAGTACTTC
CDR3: CASCWVLGFEQYF

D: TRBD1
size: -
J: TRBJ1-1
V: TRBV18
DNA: TGTGCCAGCTCGCCTGACACAGGGGGCAACACTGAAGCTTTCTTT
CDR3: CASSPDTGGNTEAFF

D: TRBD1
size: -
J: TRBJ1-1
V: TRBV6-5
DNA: TGTGCCAGCAGTTGGGGACAGGGGGGAACTGAAGCTTTCTTT
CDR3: CASSWGQGGTEAFF

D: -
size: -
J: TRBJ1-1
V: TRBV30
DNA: TGTGCCTGGAGTTCCAGACCGAACACTGAAGCTTTCTTT
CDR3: CAWSSRPNTEAFF

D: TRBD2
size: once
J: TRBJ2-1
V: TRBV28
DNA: TGTGCCAGCAGACGGACTAGCGGGGGCAATGAGCAGTTCTTC
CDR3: CASRRTSGGNEQFF

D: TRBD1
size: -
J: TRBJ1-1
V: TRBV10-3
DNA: TGTGCCATCGGTGACAGGGGGCAGAACACTGAAGCTTTCTTT
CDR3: CAIGDRGQNTEAFF

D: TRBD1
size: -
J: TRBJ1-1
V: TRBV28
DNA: TGTGCCAGCAGTGGGGGACAGGGGACCACTGAAGCTTTCTTT
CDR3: CASSGGQGTTEAFF

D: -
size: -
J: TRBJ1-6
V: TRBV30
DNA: TGTGCCTGGAGTGTTTCGGATGCGTCCTATAATTCACCCCTCCACTTT
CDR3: CAWSVSDASYNSPLHF

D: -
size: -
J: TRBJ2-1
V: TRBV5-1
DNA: TGCGCCAGCAGTTTAGCGGTAAACAATGAGCAGTTCTTC
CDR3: CASSLAVNNEQFF

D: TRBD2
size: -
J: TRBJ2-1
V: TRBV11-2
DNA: TGTGCCAGCAGCGCGACTAGCTCCAATGAGCAGTTCTTC
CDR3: CASSATSSNEQFF

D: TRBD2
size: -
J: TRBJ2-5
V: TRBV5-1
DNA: TGCGCCAGCAGCACCGGACTAGCGGGAGGGGAGACCCAGTACTTC
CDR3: CASSTGLAGGETQYF

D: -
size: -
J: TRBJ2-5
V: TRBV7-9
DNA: TGTGCCAGCAGCTTAGTACAGACCCAAGAGACCCAGTACTTC
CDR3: CASSLVQTQETQYF

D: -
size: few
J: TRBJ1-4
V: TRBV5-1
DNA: TGCGCCAGCAGGCGTGGAGGGCAGAATGAAAAACTGTTTTTT
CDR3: CASRRGGQNEKLFF

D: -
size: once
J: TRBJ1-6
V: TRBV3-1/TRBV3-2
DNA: TGTGCCAGCTCCAAACCGGGACTGGATAATTCACCCCTCCACTTT
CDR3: CASSKPGLDNSPLHF

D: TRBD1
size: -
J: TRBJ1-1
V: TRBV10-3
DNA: TGTGCCATCAGAACGACAGGGACTGAAGCTTTCTTT
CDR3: CAIRTTGTEAFF

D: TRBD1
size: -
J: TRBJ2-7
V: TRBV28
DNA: TGTGCCAGCAGTTCCCCTGGACAGGGCGACGAGCAGTACTTC
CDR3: CASSSPGQGDEQYF

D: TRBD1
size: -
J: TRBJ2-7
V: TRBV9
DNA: TGTGCCAGCAGCGTAGGTACAGGGGCTGGCTACGAGCAGTACTTC
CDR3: CASSVGTGAGYEQYF

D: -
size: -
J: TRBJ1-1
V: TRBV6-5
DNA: TGTGCCAGCAGTTACGGGGGGTCGAACACTGAAGCTTTCTTT
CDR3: CASSYGGSNTEAFF

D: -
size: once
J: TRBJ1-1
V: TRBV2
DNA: TGTGCCAGCGGACGAGCACGCGGGGCGAGCACTGAAGCTTTCTTT
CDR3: CASGRARGASTEAFF

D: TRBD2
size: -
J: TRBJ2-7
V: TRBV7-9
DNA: TGTGCCAGCAGCCCGACTAGCGGGAGTTACTACGAGCAGTACTTC
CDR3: CASSPTSGSYYEQYF

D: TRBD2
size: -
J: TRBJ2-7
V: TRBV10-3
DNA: TGTGCCATCAGTGTCGGGGGGGCTTATACCTACGAGCAGTACTTC
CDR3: CAISVGGAYTYEQYF

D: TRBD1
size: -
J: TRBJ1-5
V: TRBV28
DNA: TGTGCCAGCAATGACAGGGGAAATCAGCCCCAGCATTTT
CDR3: CASNDRGNQPQHF

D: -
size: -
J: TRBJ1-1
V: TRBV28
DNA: TGTGCCACCGCGAAAGCGAACACTGAAGCTTTCTTT
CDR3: CATAKANTEAFF

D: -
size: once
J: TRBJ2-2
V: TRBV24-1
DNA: TGTGCCACCAGTAGGCACCCCGAGGGCACCGGGGAGCTGTTTTTT
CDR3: CATSRHPEGTGELFF

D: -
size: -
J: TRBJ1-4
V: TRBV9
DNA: TGTGCCAGCAGCCCGACGCCCCGCGAAGGAGTTAATGAAAAACTGTTTTTT
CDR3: CASSPTPREGVNEKLFF

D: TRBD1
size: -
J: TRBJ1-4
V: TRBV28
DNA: TGTGCCAGCAGTCTTCTATCGGGGTACAGGGGAGCAGAAAAACTGTTTTTT
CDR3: CASSLLSGYRGAEKLFF

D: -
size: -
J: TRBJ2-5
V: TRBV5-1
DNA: TGCGCCAGCAGCTTGGACAGGGTAGGGTTCGAGACCCAGTACTTC
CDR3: CASSLDRVGFETQYF

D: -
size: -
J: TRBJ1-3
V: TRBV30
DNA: TGTGCCTGGAGTACCGGGACGTCTGGAAACACCATATATTTT
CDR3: CAWSTGTSGNTIYF

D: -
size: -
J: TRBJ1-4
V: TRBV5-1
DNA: TGCGCCAGCAGCTTTGGGACTAATGAAAAACTGTTTTTT
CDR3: CASSFGTNEKLFF

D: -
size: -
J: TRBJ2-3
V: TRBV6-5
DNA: TGTGCCAGCAGTTACTCGGGGGGTACAGATACGCAGTATTTT
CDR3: CASSYSGGTDTQYF

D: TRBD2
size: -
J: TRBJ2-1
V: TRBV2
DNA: TGTGCCAGCAGCGCACTAGCGGGAAGGGGTGAGCAGTTCTTC
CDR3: CASSALAGRGEQFF